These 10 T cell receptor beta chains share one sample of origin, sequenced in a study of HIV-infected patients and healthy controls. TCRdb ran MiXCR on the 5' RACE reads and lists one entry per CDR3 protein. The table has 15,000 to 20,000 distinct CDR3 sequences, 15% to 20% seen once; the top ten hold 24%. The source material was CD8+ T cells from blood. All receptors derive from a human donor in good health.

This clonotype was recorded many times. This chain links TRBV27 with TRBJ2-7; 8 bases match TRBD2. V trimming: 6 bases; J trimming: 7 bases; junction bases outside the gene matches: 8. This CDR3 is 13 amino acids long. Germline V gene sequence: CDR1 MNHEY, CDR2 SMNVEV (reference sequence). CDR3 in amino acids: CASRYSPGGEQYF. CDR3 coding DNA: TGTGCCAGCAGGTACAGTCCGGGGGGGGAGCAGTACTTC.

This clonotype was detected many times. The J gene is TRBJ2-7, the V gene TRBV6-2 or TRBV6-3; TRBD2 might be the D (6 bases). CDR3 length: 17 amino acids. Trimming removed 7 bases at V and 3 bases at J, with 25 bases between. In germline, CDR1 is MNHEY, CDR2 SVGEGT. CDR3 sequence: CASTGSGGETRIYEQYF. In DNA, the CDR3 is TGTGCCAGCACCGGATCAGGCGGAGAGACTAGGATCTACGAGCAGTACTTC.

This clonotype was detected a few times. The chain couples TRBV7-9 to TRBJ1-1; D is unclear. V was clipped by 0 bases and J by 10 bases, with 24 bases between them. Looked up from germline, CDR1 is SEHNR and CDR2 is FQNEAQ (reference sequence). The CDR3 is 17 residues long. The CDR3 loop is CASSLAFLVPPRARAFF. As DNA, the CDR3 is TGTGCCAGCAGCTTAGCGTTTCTGGTCCCACCAAGGGCTCGAGCTTTCTTT.

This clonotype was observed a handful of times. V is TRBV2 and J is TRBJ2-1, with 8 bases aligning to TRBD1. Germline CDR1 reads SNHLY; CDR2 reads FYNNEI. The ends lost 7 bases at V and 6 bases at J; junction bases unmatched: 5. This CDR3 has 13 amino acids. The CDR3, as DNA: TGTGCCAGCAAGACAGGGGAGGCCAATGAGCAGTTCTTC. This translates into CASKTGEANEQFF.

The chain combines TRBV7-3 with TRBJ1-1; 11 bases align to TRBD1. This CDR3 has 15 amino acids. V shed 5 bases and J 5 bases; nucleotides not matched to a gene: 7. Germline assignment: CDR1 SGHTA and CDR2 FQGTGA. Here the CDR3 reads CASSRTGTGGTEAFF. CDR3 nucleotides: TGTGCCAGCAGCCGTACAGGGACAGGGGGGACTGAAGCTTTCTTT.

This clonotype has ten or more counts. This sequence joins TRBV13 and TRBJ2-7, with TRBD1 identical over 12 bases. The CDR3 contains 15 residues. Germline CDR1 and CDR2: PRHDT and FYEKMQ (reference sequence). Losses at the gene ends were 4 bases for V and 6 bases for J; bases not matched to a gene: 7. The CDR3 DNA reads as TGTGCCAGCAGCTCCCGGGACAGGGGGCAGGCCGAGCAGTACTTC. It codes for CASSSRDRGQAEQYF.

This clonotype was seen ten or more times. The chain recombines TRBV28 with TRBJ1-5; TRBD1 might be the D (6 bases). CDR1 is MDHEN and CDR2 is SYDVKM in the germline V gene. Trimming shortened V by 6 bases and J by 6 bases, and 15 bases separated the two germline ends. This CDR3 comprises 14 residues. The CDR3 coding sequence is TGTGCCAGCAGATTACAGGGTACTAGTCAGCCCCAGCATTTT. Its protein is CASRLQGTSQPQHF.

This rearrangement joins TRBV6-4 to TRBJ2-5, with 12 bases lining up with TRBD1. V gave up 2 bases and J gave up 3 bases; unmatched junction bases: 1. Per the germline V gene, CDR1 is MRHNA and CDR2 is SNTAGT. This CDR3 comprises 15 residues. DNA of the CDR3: TGTGCCAGCAGTGACGGGACAGGGGGCGAAGAGACCCAGTACTTC. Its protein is CASSDGTGGEETQYF.

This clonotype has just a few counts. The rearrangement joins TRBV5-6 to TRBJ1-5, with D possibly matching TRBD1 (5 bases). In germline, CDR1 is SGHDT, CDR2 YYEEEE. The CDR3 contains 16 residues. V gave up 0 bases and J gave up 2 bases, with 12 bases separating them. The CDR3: CASSLGPGMGNQPQHF. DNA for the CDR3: TGTGCCAGCAGCTTGGGCCCAGGGATGGGCAATCAGCCCCAGCATTTT.

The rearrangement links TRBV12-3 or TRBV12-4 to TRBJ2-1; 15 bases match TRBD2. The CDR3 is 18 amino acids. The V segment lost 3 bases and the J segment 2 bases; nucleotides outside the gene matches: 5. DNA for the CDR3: TGTGCCAGCAGTTTCGGGACTAGCGGGGGGTTTGCCTACAATGAGCAGTTCTTC. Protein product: CASSFGTSGGFAYNEQFF.